The rows below give T cell receptor beta chains drawn from one sample of a study of cytomegalovirus exposure and HLA in healthy donors. Clones were sequenced by immunoSEQ multiplex PCR, and TCRdb holds only the in-frame ones, with some missing. The sample includes 110,000 to 150,000 clones. Sequencing was carried out using PBMCs. These receptors all come from a woman aged 18-35 years in good health and CMV-seronegative. CDR3s include the opening cysteine and the closing phenylalanine or tryptophan. Fields, in order: CDR3 protein, CDR3 DNA, V gene, D gene, J gene. A D gene is named only where the DNA matches it firmly.

cdr3_aa: CALAGVVYNEQFF
cdr3_nt: TGTGCCCTAGCGGGAGTAGTCTACAATGAGCAGTTCTTC
v_call: TRBV2
d_call: TRBD2
j_call: TRBJ2-1

cdr3_aa: CASSFRGVLAGALYNEQFF
cdr3_nt: TGTGCCAGCAGCTTCCGGGGGGTTCTAGCGGGAGCTCTTTACAATGAGCAGTTCTTC
v_call: TRBV7-2
d_call: TRBD2
j_call: TRBJ2-1

cdr3_aa: CSVLIKTNTGELFF
cdr3_nt: TGCAGCGTACTAATCAAAACGAACACCGGGGAGCTGTTTTTT
v_call: TRBV29-1
d_call: -
j_call: TRBJ2-2

cdr3_aa: CSVGQNYGYTF
cdr3_nt: TGCAGCGTTGGACAGAACTATGGCTACACCTTC
v_call: TRBV29-1
d_call: -
j_call: TRBJ1-2

cdr3_aa: CASSAGLPNTEAFF
cdr3_nt: TGTGCCAGCAGCGCGGGACTCCCGAACACTGAAGCTTTCTTT
v_call: TRBV7-2
d_call: -
j_call: TRBJ1-1

cdr3_aa: CASRTSTGRTEAFF
cdr3_nt: TGTGCCAGCAGAACCTCGACAGGGCGGACTGAAGCTTTCTTT
v_call: TRBV6-5
d_call: TRBD1
j_call: TRBJ1-1

cdr3_aa: CASSDSGYNEQFF
cdr3_nt: TGTGCCAGCAGCGATAGCGGCTACAATGAGCAGTTCTTC
v_call: TRBV7-6
d_call: -
j_call: TRBJ2-1

cdr3_aa: CAWNRATSGANVLTF
cdr3_nt: TGTGCCTGGAACAGGGCGACCTCTGGGGCCAACGTCCTGACTTTC
v_call: TRBV30
d_call: -
j_call: TRBJ2-6

cdr3_aa: CASSGQGDNEQFF
cdr3_nt: TGTGCCAGCTCAGGACAGGGGGATAATGAGCAGTTCTTC
v_call: TRBV18
d_call: TRBD1
j_call: TRBJ2-1

cdr3_aa: CASSSSSGTDYEQYF
cdr3_nt: TGTGCCAGCAGTTCTAGTTCCGGGACAGATTACGAGCAGTACTTC
v_call: TRBV2
d_call: TRBD1
j_call: TRBJ2-7

cdr3_aa: CAWSVLREGTYNEQFF
cdr3_nt: TGTGCCTGGAGTGTATTGCGGGAGGGGACCTACAATGAGCAGTTCTTC
v_call: TRBV30
d_call: TRBD2
j_call: TRBJ2-1

cdr3_aa: CASSGPRGGNEQFF
cdr3_nt: TGTGCCAGCAGTGGCCCTCGGGGGGGGAATGAGCAGTTCTTC
v_call: TRBV28
d_call: TRBD2
j_call: TRBJ2-1

cdr3_aa: CASSVFPRAGAYEQYF
cdr3_nt: TGTGCCAGCAGCGTTTTCCCTCGAGCGGGAGCCTACGAGCAGTACTTC
v_call: TRBV9
d_call: TRBD2
j_call: TRBJ2-7

cdr3_aa: CASSQTTSDEQFF
cdr3_nt: TGTGCCAGCAGTCAGACTACCTCTGATGAGCAGTTCTTC
v_call: TRBV28
d_call: -
j_call: TRBJ2-1

cdr3_aa: CASSQVGRGYNEQFF
cdr3_nt: TGTGCCAGCAGCCAAGTGGGGCGGGGGTACAATGAGCAGTTCTTC
v_call: TRBV4-2
d_call: TRBD2
j_call: TRBJ2-1

cdr3_aa: CSRVQGLTQYF
cdr3_nt: TGCAGTAGAGTACAGGGGCTGACCCAGTACTTC
v_call: TRBV20-1
d_call: TRBD1
j_call: TRBJ2-5

cdr3_aa: CASSVTPSGNTGELFF
cdr3_nt: TGTGCCAGCAGCGTAACCCCTAGCGGGAACACCGGGGAGCTGTTTTTT
v_call: TRBV9
d_call: TRBD2
j_call: TRBJ2-2

cdr3_aa: CASSLWGRNYNEQFF
cdr3_nt: TGTGCCAGCAGCCTATGGGGGAGGAACTACAATGAGCAGTTCTTC
v_call: TRBV7-9
d_call: -
j_call: TRBJ2-1

cdr3_aa: CAWSSRITTGNTIYF
cdr3_nt: TGTGCCTGGAGTTCCAGGATTACCACTGGAAACACCATATATTTT
v_call: TRBV30
d_call: -
j_call: TRBJ1-3

cdr3_aa: CASSFEVPGVTDTQYF
cdr3_nt: TGCGCCAGCAGCTTTGAGGTCCCGGGGGTCACAGATACGCAGTATTTT
v_call: TRBV5-1
d_call: -
j_call: TRBJ2-3